The T cell receptor (beta chain) under discussion was sequenced for a study of blood T cell repertoires in COVID-19. About the research overall: Sites in the United States, Italy and Spain provided acute and convalescent COVID-19 samples. PBMCs, B-cell-depleted T cells, or T cells were the source of the cDNA or gDNA that made up the material.

V lost 4 bases and J 0 bases, leaving 10 bases between the germline ends. Germline CDR1 and CDR2: SEHNR and FQNEAQ (reference sequence). This CDR3 is 15 amino acids long. In the original processing: Estimates of nucleated cell counts were drawn from the amplification of reference gene primers. Sequencing was performed with immunoSEQ multiplex PCR; in TCRdb, only in-frame clones are kept and a portion is missing. The V and J calls and clone size are taken from that table; D and trimming were inferred from the DNA. The data hold roughly 80,000 clones, with roughly four fifths observed a single time. This clone appeared once.

Material: peripheral blood. This TCR derives from a man aged 80 or over with acute or convalescent COVID-19. The V gene is TRBV7-9, the J gene TRBJ1-3, with D possibly matching TRBD1 (5 bases). CDR3 nucleotides: TGTGCCAGCAGCTACGGGGGAGCCTCTGGAAACACCATATATTTT. Translating gives CASSYGGASGNTIYF. Looking up the rest from reference TRBV7-9 and TRBJ1-3 gives the full variable domain: DTGVSQNPRHKITKRGQNVTFRCDPISEHNRLYWYRQTLGQGPEFLTYFQNEAQLEKSRLLSDRFSAERPKGSFSTLEIQRTEQGDSAMYLCASSYGGASGNTIYFGEGSWLTVV.